One sample yielded the 14 T cell receptor beta chains listed below, sequenced in a study of read filtering for tumor transcriptome and immune sequencing. The library was built from about 400 ng RNA with molecular barcoded adaptors for alpha/delta and beta/gamma chains. A single record per CDR3 protein comes from TCRdb applying MiXCR to the reads. The sample comprises 5,800 or so distinct CDR3 sequences, 21% of which are singletons, and 20% to 25% rests with the top ten. The sequenced material came from a population of CD138-negative cells sorted from bone marrow. Receptors were obtained from a donor aged 40 or older with multiple myeloma.

With regard to this clonotype: Lacking the conserved final phenylalanine or tryptophan, this CDR3 likely reflects a read error. V is TRBV3-1 and J is TRBJ2-1; TRBD1 is a possible D gene (5 bases). The length of the CDR3 is 16 residues. Germline CDR1 and CDR2: LGHDT and YNNKEL (reference sequence). The chain's CDR3 is CAGSQDDSTSYNEQFL. The CDR3 region has the DNA TGTGCCGGCAGCCAAGACGACAGCACTTCCTACAATGAGCAGTTCCTC.

This clonotype counts as medium-sized. The genes are TRBV20-1 and TRBJ2-7, with D perhaps matching TRBD1 or TRBD2 (6 bases each). This CDR3 region has 17 residues. V lost 0 bases and J lost 2, with 20 bases in between. The germline V gene has CDR1 DFQATT and CDR2 SNEGSKA (reference sequence). This chain's CDR3 is CSARDAGLARGPYEQYF. The CDR3 nucleotides read TGCAGTGCTAGAGATGCGGGGTTGGCCAGGGGTCCCTACGAGCAGTACTTC.

This chain connects TRBV29-1 to TRBJ2-1; TRBD2 matches at 7 bases. With V trimmed by 7 bases and J by 8 bases, 11 bases remained unmatched. CDR1 is SQVTM and CDR2 is ANQGSEA in the germline V gene. The CDR3 length is 13 residues. The CDR3 spells CSEKTNGRYEQFF. The CDR3 DNA reads TGCAGCGAAAAGACTAACGGGAGGTATGAGCAGTTCTTC.

This clonotype was counted ten times or more. The gene calls are TRBV23-1 and TRBJ1-1; D may be TRBD1 (5 bases). TRBV23-1 is an ORF, with its function uncertain. This CDR3 contains 17 residues. V was shortened by 3 bases and J by 3 bases, with 20 bases between the two germline ends. CDR3 protein: CASSHQDGGRIDTEAFF. The CDR3 nucleotides are TGCGCCAGCAGTCATCAGGACGGGGGGAGGATAGACACTGAAGCTTTCTTT.

This clonotype has a count of ten or more. The rearrangement joins TRBV6-2 or TRBV6-3 to TRBJ2-3, with D hard to call. The germline V and J ends were trimmed by 5 bases and 3 bases, with 6 bases remaining between them. The CDR3 totals 12 residues. Looked up from germline, CDR1 is MNHEY and CDR2 is SVGEGT. The DNA for the CDR3 is TGTGCCAGCAGTCCCTTTACAGATACGCAGTATTTT. Its protein product is CASSPFTDTQYF.

Judged by abundance, this clonotype is medium-sized. The chain uses TRBV2 and TRBJ2-1; TRBD2 aligns across 9 bases. J was trimmed by 0 bases and V by 3 bases; bases with no gene match: 21. CDR3 length equals 22 residues. Germline V gives CDR1 SNHLY, CDR2 FYNNEI. This chain's CDR3 is CASSELTGSRSSGTSSYNEQFF. The CDR3 nucleotides read TGTGCCAGCAGTGAGTTGACAGGGAGTAGGTCTAGCGGGACGAGCTCCTACAATGAGCAGTTCTTC.

By share of the sample, this clonotype is medium-sized (0.01 to 0.1%). The chain carries TRBV11-2 and TRBJ2-1, with a possible D match to TRBD1 (5 bases). The CDR3 spans 14 residues. The V end was cut by 5 bases, the J end by 4 bases, with 12 bases between. CDR1 and CDR2 from the germline V gene are SGHAT and FQNNGV. CDR3 amino acids: CASSPITGYNEQFF. The CDR3 coding sequence is TGTGCCAGCAGCCCGATAACAGGTTACAATGAGCAGTTCTTC. The complete variable domain, with remaining parts taken from reference TRBV11-2 and TRBJ2-1, reads EAGVAQSPRYKIIEKRQSVAFWCNPISGHATLYWYQQILGQGPKLLIQFQNNGVVDDSQLPKDRFSAERLKGVDSTLKIQPAKLEDSAVYLCASSPITGYNEQFFGPGTRLTVL.

This clonotype qualifies as medium-sized. The chain employs TRBV28 and TRBJ1-1; tentatively, D is TRBD1 (5 bases). CDR3 length equals 13 residues. V shed 7 bases and J shed 1 base, with 10 bases lying between them. Germline-derived CDR1 and CDR2 are MDHEN and SYDVKM. This CDR3 reads CASNGGENTEAFF. The CDR3 bases are TGTGCCAGCAATGGGGGTGAGAACACTGAAGCTTTCTTT.

The chain links TRBV29-1 to TRBJ1-5, with a tentative D call TRBD1 (6 bases). The CDR3 runs to 15 residues. Between the trimmed V and J ends, which lost 3 bases and 1 base, there was a span of 13 bases. In germline, CDR1 is SQVTM, CDR2 ANQGSEA. CDR3 nucleotides: TGCAGCGTTGAGGGGGGGGCCAGAAGCAATCAGCCCCAGCATTTT. It is translated as CSVEGGARSNQPQHF.

V usage is TRBV19 and J usage is TRBJ1-5; 10 nucleotides line up with TRBD1. V was pared by 8 bases and J by 3 bases, with 7 bases of the junction left unmatched. This CDR3 region has 15 residues. Germline-derived CDR1 and CDR2 are LNHDA and SQIVND (reference sequence). The CDR3 reads CASWDRGGLNQPQHF. CDR3 DNA: TGTGCCAGTTGGGACAGGGGAGGGCTCAATCAGCCCCAGCATTTT.

Turning to this clonotype: This may stem from a read error, because a much larger clone lies one nucleotide away. Since the CDR3 does not end with the conserved phenylalanine or tryptophan, this likely comes from a read error. The V and J genes are TRBV27 and TRBJ2-1; a weak D match, TRBD2 (7 bases). V lost 8 bases, J lost 0 bases, and 20 bases lay in between. The CDR3 is 17 residues long. Germline V gene lookup returns CDR1 MNHEY and CDR2 SMNVEV (reference sequence). The CDR3 bases are TGTGCCAGCCCTCACAGAGGGGGAGGGTACTCCTACAATGAGCAGTTCCTC. It translates to CASPHRGGGYSYNEQFL.

In this sample, this clonotype turned up many times. V usage is TRBV3-1 and J usage is TRBJ2-7, with 9 nucleotides matching TRBD2. Germline CDR1 LGHDT, CDR2 YNNKEL (reference sequence). V dropped 1 base and J dropped 4; count of bases not matched to a gene: 5. CDR3 size: 15 residues. The CDR3 region is CASSQAGGRGYEQYF. The CDR3 DNA reads TGTGCCAGCAGCCAAGCCGGCGGGAGGGGTTACGAGCAGTACTTC.

This clonotype was recorded at least ten times. The chain has TRBV4-2 and TRBJ2-2, with D uncertain. The CDR3 is 15 amino acids. Looked up from germline, CDR1 is LGHNA and CDR2 is YNFKEQ. Trimming removed 4 bases from V and 1 base from J, with 10 bases in between. The CDR3 spells CASSRRGGNTGELFF. CDR3 nucleotide sequence: TGTGCCAGCAGCCGGCGCGGCGGGAACACCGGGGAGCTGTTTTTT.

This clonotype appeared a single time. This may come from a read error, since a much larger clone is one base off. This chain connects TRBV12-3 or TRBV12-4 to TRBJ1-5; D gene uncertain. The CDR3 is made up of 14 amino acids. Here the CDR3 DNA reads TGTGCCAGCAGTTTTTCGACGTCCAATCAGCCCCGGCATTTT. Protein: CASSFSTSNQPRHF.